The 15 T cell receptor beta chains presented below share a single source sample, sequenced in a study of OX40 agonist ivuxolimab in advanced cancers. Assay: immunoSEQ multiplex PCR; the TCRdb copy retains only in-frame clones and omits some. Among 50,000 or so clones listed, roughly 84% were seen once. Sequences were derived from CD4+ or CD8+ T cells sorted from blood, sampled in a trial of the OX40 agonist ivuxolimab. Receptor source: an adult with an advanced solid tumor such as melanoma, head and neck, liver or kidney cancer.

The chain links TRBV9 to TRBJ2-3; D unclear. Germline V gene data show CDR1 as SGDLS and CDR2 as YYNGEE. V lost 0 bases, J lost 4 bases, and 9 bases lay in between. CDR3 length: 14 residues. CDR3 nucleotide sequence: TGTGCCAGCAGCGTAGTAGGGTCCGCAGATACGCAGTATTTT. Translating it yields CASSVVGSADTQYF.

The chain joins TRBV7-9 to TRBJ1-4; D gene unclear. Germline CDR1 SEHNR, CDR2 FQNEAQ (reference sequence). The V gene lost 5 bases and the J gene lost 7 bases, with 17 bases spanning the gap. The CDR3 extends over 15 amino acids. The CDR3 here is CASSPLSAPSEKLFF. DNA of the CDR3: TGTGCCAGCAGCCCCCTCTCCGCACCTAGTGAAAAACTGTTTTTT.

The CDR3 DNA sequence: TGTGCCAGCAGCAGCGGGACAACTTTAACTAATGAAAAACTGTTTTTT. This encodes CASSSGTTLTNEKLFF. V and J are TRBV7-8 and TRBJ1-4; tentatively, D is TRBD1 (6 bases). From germline, CDR1 is SGHVS and CDR2 FQNEAQ. The CDR3 totals 16 residues. The ends were cut back, 5 bases at V and 1 base at J, with 14 bases in the middle.

The chain uses TRBV4-1 and TRBJ2-3; 7 bases match TRBD2. The V gene's germline CDR1 is MGHRA and CDR2 YSYEKL. The CDR3 contains 16 residues. With V trimmed by 6 bases and J by 5 bases, 14 bases remained unmatched. DNA of the CDR3: TGCGCCAGCAGACCTTCTCTAGCGGTTACGGGAGATACGCAGTATTTT. Amino acids: CASRPSLAVTGDTQYF.

This chain uses TRBV19 with TRBJ2-6; no reliable D call. CDR1 is LNHDA, CDR2 SQIVND, per germline (reference sequence). The CDR3 is made up of 16 amino acids. V gave up 6 bases and J gave up 3 bases, with 15 bases separating them. CDR3 coding DNA: TGTGCCAGTAGGCGGAGCGAGAATAATGGGGCCAACGTCCTGACTTTC. It codes for CASRRSENNGANVLTF. Based on the CDR3 plus reference TRBV19 and TRBJ2-6, the full variable domain is DGGITQSPKYLFRKEGQNVTLSCEQNLNHDAMYWYRQDPGQGLRLIYYSQIVNDFQKGDIAEGYSVSREKKESFPLTVTSAQKNPTAFYLCASRRSENNGANVLTFGAGSRLTVL.

The chain links TRBV7-8 to TRBJ2-7; possible D gene TRBD2, 5 bases. Trimming cost V 1 base and J 3 bases, with 10 bases left between them. The CDR3 has 14 amino acids. CDR1 and CDR2 from the germline V gene are SGHVS and FQNEAQ. CDR3 DNA sequence: TGTGCCAGCAGCTTAGACCTCCGGGACTACGAGCAGTACTTC. The encoded protein is CASSLDLRDYEQYF. The full variable domain, in which reference TRBV7-8 and TRBJ2-7 provide the parts outside the CDR3, is GAGVSQSPRYKVAKRGQDVALRCDPISGHVSLFWYQQALGQGPEFLTYFQNEAQLDKSGLPSDRFFAERPEGSVSTLKIQRTQQEDSAVYLCASSLDLRDYEQYFGPGTRLTVT.

The CDR3 loop is CASSSAPRDPLYEQYF. The DNA for the CDR3 is TGTGCCAGCAGTTCGGCCCCCCGGGACCCCCTCTACGAGCAGTACTTC. The chain has TRBV7-9 and TRBJ2-7; D possibly matches TRBD1 or TRBD2 (5 bases each). Looked up from germline, CDR1 is SEHNR and CDR2 is FQNEAQ (reference sequence). This CDR3 region has 16 residues. The germline V and J ends were trimmed by 6 bases and 3 bases, with 21 bases remaining between them.

The chain employs TRBV5-6 and TRBJ2-3; D is unresolved. There are 14 residues in the CDR3. Germline assignment: CDR1 SGHDT and CDR2 YYEEEE. V was shortened by 0 bases and J by 0 bases, with 5 bases between the two germline ends. CDR3 protein: CASSLGLSTDTQYF. The CDR3 DNA reads as TGTGCCAGCAGCTTGGGTCTTAGCACAGATACGCAGTATTTT.

This clone was seen only once. This chain joins TRBV6-5 and TRBJ1-2, with TRBD1 identical over 9 bases. This CDR3 has 15 amino acids. Per the germline V gene, CDR1 is MNHEY and CDR2 is SVGAGI. The V and J ends lost 4 bases and 5 bases, in that order; junction bases with no gene match: 8. CDR3 in amino acids: CASSWTGDTPYGYTF. In DNA, the CDR3 is TGTGCCAGCAGTTGGACAGGGGACACCCCTTATGGCTACACCTTC.

The rearrangement links TRBV6-5 to TRBJ2-3; TRBD2 is a possible D gene (6 bases). Germline lookup yields CDR1 MNHEY and CDR2 SVGAGI. V lost 2 bases, J lost 0 bases, and 12 bases lay in between. CDR3 size: 16 residues. CDR3 in DNA: TGTGCCAGCAGTTACCAGGTGGGACTCAGCACAGATACGCAGTATTTT. Translation: CASSYQVGLSTDTQYF.

The chain uses TRBV4-1 and TRBJ1-1; no clear D gene. In germline, CDR1 is MGHRA, CDR2 YSYEKL. Trimming cost V 2 bases and J 4 bases, with 20 bases left between them. CDR3 length: 17 amino acids. Written as DNA, the CDR3 is TGCGCCAGCAGCCAATTAGATTTAATCAACAGCGCCACTGAAGCTTTCTTT. It translates to CASSQLDLINSATEAFF.

The rearrangement links TRBV19 to TRBJ1-2; D is unresolved. The CDR3 has 15 residues. Trimming pared 6 bases from V and 4 bases from J, leaving 18 bases between. CDR1 LNHDA and CDR2 SQIVND come from the germline V gene (reference sequence). The CDR3 nucleotides read TGTGCCAGTAGCCCTCCTCTTCCCGTCACCTATGGCTACACCTTC. It specifies CASSPPLPVTYGYTF.

The sample holds one count of this clone. The rearrangement joins TRBV19 to TRBJ1-2; no firm D call. CDR1 and CDR2 from the germline V gene are LNHDA and SQIVND (reference sequence). Trimming shortened V by 5 bases and J by 10 bases, and 8 bases separated the two germline ends. The CDR3 contains 10 residues. CDR3 region: CASSALSYTF. CDR3 nucleotide sequence: TGTGCCAGTAGTGCGCTTTCCTACACCTTC.

The chain combines TRBV19 with TRBJ2-7; D is uncertain. The ends were cut back, 10 bases at V and 10 bases at J, with 11 bases in the middle. Germline V CDR1 and CDR2: LNHDA, SQIVND (reference sequence). CDR3 length: 9 residues. The CDR3 loop is CATSVGQYF. The CDR3 nucleotides read TGTGCCACCTCGGTAGGCCAGTACTTC.

The chain carries TRBV19 and TRBJ1-2; D perhaps matches TRBD1 (5 bases). Germline V gene sequence: CDR1 LNHDA, CDR2 SQIVND (reference sequence). The CDR3 covers 13 residues. V was shortened by 6 bases and J by 8 bases, with 16 bases between the two germline ends. In DNA, the CDR3 is TGTGCCAGTAGGGTACAGGACATGGAGGGCTACACCTTC. Translated: CASRVQDMEGYTF.